This T cell receptor beta chain is from a study of identical twins. Healthy Caucasians made up all donors. TCRdb passed the 5' RACE reads through MiXCR, listing each CDR3 protein once. The sample records about 550,000 distinct CDR3 sequences, approximately 20% being singletons. Study findings and constraints: Carriage of fewer insertions was seen in abundant cord blood beta clonotypes, whereas memory repertoires showed none.

This clonotype was picked up a small number of times. Its antigen remains unknown. The CDR3 runs to 14 residues. Germline CDR1 MDHEN, CDR2 SYDVKM. V was pared by 3 bases and J by 8 bases, with 7 bases of the junction left unmatched. In addition, the sample was reused for a study of yellow fever vaccine responses in identical twins.

The chain uses TRBV28 and TRBJ2-1, with 7 bases matching TRBD2. Specimen: CD4+ T cells sorted from blood. This receptor was taken from a woman aged 18-35 years in good health. CDR3 DNA sequence: TGTGCCAGCAGTTTTGGCGGGAGTAAGGATGAGCAGTTCTTC. This gives the protein CASSFGGSKDEQFF.